What follows are 30 T cell receptor beta chains derived from one specimen sequenced in a study of T cell responses to AZD1222 COVID-19 vaccine. Libraries were prepared by immunoSEQ multiplex PCR; TCRdb keeps only in-frame clonotypes and omits some of them. The repertoire holds about 150,000 clones, with less than 90% as singletons. Sequencing used peripheral blood, obtained after recovery from COVID-19. The source of these receptors is an adult who had recovered from COVID-19.

This chain connects TRBV7-6 to TRBJ2-3; D is perhaps TRBD2 (6 bases). Germline CDR1 SGHVS, CDR2 FNYEAQ. This CDR3 has 14 residues. V gave up 0 bases and J gave up 6 bases, with 10 bases separating them. This chain's CDR3 is CASSLASSVDTQYF. In DNA form, the CDR3 reads TGTGCCAGCAGCTTAGCGTCTAGCGTGGATACGCAGTATTTT.

This clone was detected once. The CDR3: CASSSVQGYGYTF. The CDR3 bases are TGTGCCAGCAGTTCGGTACAGGGCTATGGCTACACCTTC. The chain is built from TRBV28 and TRBJ1-2, with a possible D match to TRBD1 (6 bases). V dropped 4 bases and J dropped 4 bases, with 10 bases sitting between them. Germline CDR1 is MDHEN and CDR2 is SYDVKM. This CDR3 has 13 amino acids.

This chain joins TRBV5-5 and TRBJ1-1, with D possibly being TRBD1 (6 bases). V lost 0 bases to trimming and J lost 7 bases, with 22 bases between them. The CDR3 sequence is 17 residues long. Germline V gene sequence: CDR1 SGHKS, CDR2 YYEKEE (reference sequence). This chain's CDR3 is CASSLAPRGGAIDEAFF. CDR3 in DNA: TGTGCCAGCAGCTTGGCCCCCCGGGGGGGGGCTATTGATGAAGCTTTCTTT.

This clone was counted once. The J gene is TRBJ1-6, the V gene TRBV9, with a possible D match to TRBD1 (5 bases). The germline CDR1 and CDR2 sequences are SGDLS and YYNGEE. This CDR3 spans 16 amino acids. Between the trimmed V and J ends, which lost 0 bases and 9 bases, there was a span of 16 bases. The CDR3 DNA reads as TGTGCCAGCAGCGTAGCTGAGTGGGGGGTTGGTTCACCCCTCCACTTT. It codes for CASSVAEWGVGSPLHF.

This CDR3 is CASSGIINEQFF. CDR3 DNA sequence: TGTGCCAGCAGTGGTATTATCAATGAGCAGTTCTTC. The chain uses TRBV2 and TRBJ2-1, with D unclear. V was cut by 4 bases and J by 6 bases, with 7 bases left in between. Germline values: CDR1 SNHLY, CDR2 FYNNEI. This CDR3 has 12 amino acids.

The gene calls are TRBV4-3 and TRBJ2-7; 9 nucleotides match TRBD1. Germline V lookup: CDR1 LGHNA, CDR2 YSLEER. The CDR3 totals 17 residues. The junction had 14 bases not matched to a gene; V was cut back by 4 bases and J by 4 bases. The CDR3 bases are TGCGCCAGCAGCCGTATGATTCCGGGACAGGGTCTTTACGAGCAGTACTTC. Its translation is CASSRMIPGQGLYEQYF.

V and J are TRBV5-1 and TRBJ2-2; D tentatively fits TRBD1 or TRBD2 (5 bases each). Between the trimmed V and J ends, which lost 5 bases and 1 base, there was a span of 24 bases. The germline gives CDR1 SGHRS, CDR2 YFSETQ. This CDR3 comprises 19 residues. CDR3 region: CASRASGTSKSMNTGELFF. In nucleotides, the CDR3 is TGCGCCAGCAGAGCCTCTGGGACCTCTAAAAGTATGAACACCGGGGAGCTGTTTTTT.

The gene calls are TRBV15 and TRBJ1-2, with D possibly being TRBD1 (6 bases). Germline CDR1 reads LNHNV; CDR2 reads YYDKDF (reference sequence). Trimming shortened V by 4 bases and J by 8 bases, and 17 bases separated the two germline ends. The length of the CDR3 is 14 residues. For the CDR3, the DNA is TGTGCCACCAGCAACAGGGTTTCAGGAGGGGGCTACACCTTC. Its translation is CATSNRVSGGGYTF.

This clone was observed a single time. This chain links TRBV7-9 with TRBJ2-7, with 8 positions matching TRBD2. CDR1 and CDR2 (germline): SEHNR, FQNEAQ (reference sequence). This CDR3 comprises 15 residues. Trimming took 4 bases from V and 0 from J; bases not matched to a gene: 5. The CDR3, as DNA: TGTGCCAGCAGCTGGGAGCGGGAGAGCTCCTACGAGCAGTACTTC. It translates to CASSWERESSYEQYF.

The chain couples TRBV7-3 to TRBJ2-5; D remains ambiguous. Between the trimmed V and J ends, which lost 4 bases and 1 base, there was a span of 19 bases. The CDR3 length is 17 residues. CDR1 SGHTA and CDR2 FQGTGA come from the germline V gene. The DNA of the CDR3 is TGTGCCAGCAGCTCCCGAGGACCACTCTTACGCCAAGAGACCCAGTACTTC. Its translation is CASSSRGPLLRQETQYF.

This chain joins TRBV9 and TRBJ1-4; 7 bases agree with TRBD1. This CDR3 has 18 residues. V trimming: 0 bases; J trimming: 7 bases; junction bases outside the gene matches: 15. Per germline, CDR1 SGDLS and CDR2 YYNGEE. The CDR3 is CASSVGTGVASLGEKLFF. CDR3 bases: TGTGCCAGCAGCGTAGGAACAGGGGTGGCGAGCCTAGGTGAAAAACTGTTTTTT. Looking up the rest from reference TRBV9 and TRBJ1-4 gives the full variable domain: DSGVTQTPKHLITATGQRVTLRCSPRSGDLSVYWYQQSLDQGLQFLIQYYNGEERAKGNILERFSAQQFPDLHSELNLSSLELGDSALYFCASSVGTGVASLGEKLFFGSGTQLSVL.

The V call is TRBV19, the J call TRBJ1-3; D ambiguous. Germline V gene data show CDR1 as LNHDA and CDR2 as SQIVND (reference sequence). CDR3 length equals 13 residues. Trimming cost V 5 bases and J 3 bases, with 8 bases left between them. CDR3 bases: TGTGCCAGTAGTCCTTCAAATGGAAACACCATATATTTT. Residues: CASSPSNGNTIYF.

The chain joins TRBV10-2 to TRBJ1-1; possibly TRBD1 for D (5 bases). Trimming left V 2 bases short and J 5 bases short, with 12 bases between. CDR1 is WSHSY and CDR2 is SAAADI in the germline V gene. This CDR3 is built from 14 residues. CDR3 DNA: TGCGCCAGCAGTGAGAAATCCCGGGGGACTGAAGCTTTCTTT. This gives the protein CASSEKSRGTEAFF.

This sequence joins TRBV6-6 and TRBJ2-7, with TRBD2 matching over 11 bases. The V gene's germline CDR1 is MNHNY and CDR2 SVGAGI (reference sequence). The CDR3 extends over 15 amino acids. With V trimmed by 6 bases and J by 1 base, 5 bases remained unmatched. CDR3: CASSPGTSGSYEQYF. CDR3 DNA: TGTGCCAGCAGCCCCGGGACTAGCGGTTCCTACGAGCAGTACTTC.

This clone was counted a single time. At one boundary the junction diverges from the germline segment, which might be a read error. The J gene is TRBJ1-2, the V gene TRBV12-3 or TRBV12-4, with D maybe TRBD1 (5 bases). The CDR3 has 11 amino acids. CDR3 bases: TGTGCCAGCAGATTAGGGGTTGGCTACACCTTC. Its protein is CASRLGVGYTF.

This chain joins TRBV11-2 and TRBJ2-5; unclear D gene. This CDR3 has 15 residues. V shed 5 bases and J shed 2 bases, with 15 bases lying between them. The V gene's germline CDR1 is SGHAT and CDR2 FQNNGV. The CDR3 here is CASSARLERQETQYF. The CDR3 bases are TGTGCCAGCAGCGCGAGGCTTGAGAGACAAGAGACCCAGTACTTC. The full variable domain, rest sourced from reference TRBV11-2 and TRBJ2-5, is EAGVAQSPRYKIIEKRQSVAFWCNPISGHATLYWYQQILGQGPKLLIQFQNNGVVDDSQLPKDRFSAERLKGVDSTLKIQPAKLEDSAVYLCASSARLERQETQYFGPGTRLLVL.

The chain carries TRBV7-3 and TRBJ2-1; D possibly corresponds to TRBD2 (6 bases). CDR3 length: 15 residues. V was cut by 3 bases and J by 0 bases, with 9 bases left in between. Looked up from germline, CDR1 is SGHTA and CDR2 is FQGTGA. CDR3 bases: TGTGCCAGCAGCTTTATGGGGGGCTCCTACAATGAGCAGTTCTTC. Encoded protein: CASSFMGGSYNEQFF.

The chain couples TRBV28 to TRBJ1-3; D ambiguous. Trimming cost V 11 bases and J 0 bases, with 14 bases left between them. This CDR3 contains 14 residues. Germline loops: CDR1 MDHEN, CDR2 SYDVKM. This chain's CDR3 is CAALGHSSGNTIYF. The CDR3 DNA reads as TGTGCCGCCTTGGGTCACAGCTCTGGAAACACCATATATTTT. Based on the CDR3 plus reference TRBV28 and TRBJ1-3, the full variable domain is DVKVTQSSRYLVKRTGEKVFLECVQDMDHENMFWYRQDPGLGLRLIYFSYDVKMKEKGDIPEGYSVSREKKERFSLILESASTNQTSMYLCAALGHSSGNTIYFGEGSWLTVV.

The chain is built from TRBV19 and TRBJ1-5; D is unresolved. In germline, CDR1 is LNHDA, CDR2 SQIVND (reference sequence). The CDR3 runs 12 residues. Trimming removed 5 bases from V and 5 bases from J, with 7 bases in between. The DNA for the CDR3 is TGTGCCAGTAGTTCCCTCTATCAGCCCCAGCATTTT. Translation: CASSSLYQPQHF. Full variable domain (outside the CDR3, taken from reference TRBV19 and TRBJ1-5): DGGITQSPKYLFRKEGQNVTLSCEQNLNHDAMYWYRQDPGQGLRLIYYSQIVNDFQKGDIAEGYSVSREKKESFPLTVTSAQKNPTAFYLCASSSLYQPQHFGDGTRLSIL.

Worth noting for this clone: In the same sample, other DNA sequences code for this CDR3. The rearrangement joins TRBV19 to TRBJ1-6; D call uncertain. V was cut by 5 bases and J by 7 bases, with 9 bases left in between. Germline lookup yields CDR1 LNHDA and CDR2 SQIVND (reference sequence). The length of the CDR3 is 13 residues. CDR3: CASSLRGNSPLHF. CDR3 nucleotides: TGTGCCAGTAGTCTCAGAGGAAATTCACCCCTCCACTTT.

V gene TRBV10-3 combines with J gene TRBJ2-3; D gene unclear. The germline V gene has CDR1 ENHRY and CDR2 SYGVKD. The CDR3 has 13 residues. Trimming removed 2 bases from V and 4 bases from J, with 7 bases in between. DNA of the CDR3: TGTGCCATCAGTGAGAAGTCCCCAGATACGCAGTATTTT. This translates into CAISEKSPDTQYF.

The chain joins TRBV9 to TRBJ2-3; possible D gene TRBD2, 7 bases. Trimming pared 3 bases from V and 4 bases from J, leaving 18 bases between. The CDR3 is 16 residues long. Germline CDR1 SGDLS, CDR2 YYNGEE. CDR3 in amino acids: CASSAVTTGRADTQYF. The DNA for the CDR3 is TGTGCCAGCAGCGCCGTTACAACAGGGAGGGCAGATACGCAGTATTTT.

This clone was seen once. The chain is built from TRBV18 and TRBJ1-4; no clear D gene. Trimming stripped 3 bases from V and 2 bases from J, with 13 bases between. The CDR3 consists of 16 residues. Germline CDR1 is KGHSH and CDR2 is LQKENI. Written as DNA, the CDR3 is TGTGCCAGCTCACCCTCTGGCTTGCAGACTAATGAAAAACTGTTTTTT. Encoded protein: CASSPSGLQTNEKLFF.

The chain has TRBV3-1 (or the pseudogene TRBV3-2) and TRBJ1-1; 11 bases align to TRBD1. Looked up from germline, CDR1 is LGHDT and CDR2 is YNNKEL (reference sequence). The V and J ends lost 4 bases and 6 bases, in that order; junction bases with no gene match: 16. CDR3 size: 18 residues. The CDR3 coding sequence is TGTGCCAGCAGCCCCCGGGACAGGGGGAATCCAGCGGGACCTGAAGCTTTCTTT. Its protein is CASSPRDRGNPAGPEAFF.

The chain links TRBV7-2 to TRBJ2-2, with 8 bases aligning to TRBD1. This CDR3 contains 15 residues. V was pared by 5 bases and J by 1 base, with 3 bases of the junction left unmatched. CDR1 is SGHTA and CDR2 is FQGNSA in the germline V gene. The CDR3 here is CASSPDRVNTGELFF. The CDR3 nucleotides read TGTGCCAGCAGCCCGGACAGGGTGAACACCGGGGAGCTGTTTTTT.

This chain links TRBV5-1 with TRBJ2-5; TRBD1 aligns across 7 bases. Trimming cost V 3 bases and J 5 bases; bases outside gene matches: 13. Germline V gives CDR1 SGHRS, CDR2 YFSETQ. The CDR3 is made up of 16 amino acids. CDR3 protein: CASSWGIGDSRETQYF. The CDR3 region has the DNA TGCGCCAGCAGCTGGGGGATAGGGGACAGCCGGGAGACCCAGTACTTC.

V is TRBV5-1 and J is TRBJ1-2, with 7 bases identical to TRBD1. CDR1 is SGHRS, CDR2 YFSETQ, per germline. V lost 2 bases and J lost 2; bases outside the gene matches: 12. This CDR3 contains 17 residues. CDR3 loop: CASSFPGQRSQNYGYTF. In DNA form, the CDR3 reads TGCGCCAGCAGCTTCCCGGGACAGAGAAGTCAAAACTATGGCTACACCTTC.

This clone was counted only a few times. This chain links TRBV9 with TRBJ1-1; tentative D call: TRBD1 (5 bases). Trimming stripped 0 bases from V and 6 bases from J, with 9 bases between. Germline V gene lookup returns CDR1 SGDLS and CDR2 YYNGEE. The CDR3 runs 13 residues. The CDR3: CASSVAGGSEAFF. CDR3 coding DNA: TGTGCCAGCAGCGTAGCGGGGGGATCTGAAGCTTTCTTT.

The chain recombines TRBV7-2 with TRBJ2-3, with 10 bases identical to TRBD2. The J segment lost 4 bases and the V segment lost 5 bases, leaving 3 bases of the junction unmatched. CDR1 and CDR2 (germline): SGHTA, FQGNSA. This CDR3 spans 14 amino acids. The CDR3 protein is CASSRGLAADTQYF. CDR3 nucleotide sequence: TGTGCCAGCAGCAGAGGACTAGCGGCAGATACGCAGTATTTT.

The V and J genes are TRBV7-8 and TRBJ1-3; 7 bases are shared with TRBD1. The germline V gene encodes CDR1 SGHVS and CDR2 FQNEAQ. This CDR3 region has 15 residues. J lost 6 bases, V lost 3 bases, and 8 bases had no gene match. The CDR3 DNA reads as TGTGCCAGCAGCTTCGAGACAGGGTCTCAAAACACCATATATTTT. Amino acids: CASSFETGSQNTIYF.